The 2 T cell receptor beta chains below were found in one sample sequenced in a study of beta chain features in type 1 diabetes. Study-wide results and caveats: Type 1 diabetes patients showed a moderate but significant shortening of TCRB CDR3s in all four CD4+ subsets.

These TCRs' antigens remain unknown. Sequencing targeted expressed TCRB transcripts, as all isolated RNA had been reverse transcribed. The data were produced by immunoSEQ multiplex PCR, yet TCRdb's version contains in-frame clones alone and is incomplete. The table records hundreds of thousands of clones, around an eighth of them present only once. Sequencing input: naive CD4+ T cells from blood. The receptor source for this set is a man aged 18 to 29 with type 1 diabetes.

The V and J genes are TRBV5-4 and TRBJ2-2; 10 bases are a match to TRBD2. CDR1 is SGHNT and CDR2 is YYREEE in the germline V gene (reference sequence). The V and J ends lost 1 base and 5 bases, in that order; junction bases with no gene match: 11. The length of the CDR3 is 18 residues. CDR3 DNA: TGTGCCAGCAGCTTGTTCGCTCTCGGACTAGCGGAAACCGGGGAGCTGTTTTTT. Protein product: CASSLFALGLAETGELFF.

This clone was seen only a few times. This chain connects TRBV5-1 to TRBJ2-7; D is unclear. The length of the CDR3 is 11 residues. The germline gives CDR1 SGHRS, CDR2 YFSETQ. V was shortened by 1 base and J by 6 bases, with 5 bases between the two germline ends. In nucleotides, the CDR3 is TGCGCCAGCAGCTTGAAAGGCGAGCAGTACTTC. It yields the protein CASSLKGEQYF.